This TCR beta chain originates from a study of cytomegalovirus exposure and HLA in healthy donors. The V gene's germline CDR1 is SGHTS and CDR2 YDEGEE. V lost 6 bases and J lost 0; bases outside the gene matches: 2. The CDR3 has 15 residues. Use of 60 Vbeta and 13 Jbeta primers characterized the PCR. The repertoire was sequenced with immunoSEQ multiplex PCR; TCRdb's copy has only in-frame clones and lacks some. Among about 130,000 clones, around 78% were seen once, and the ten largest hold roughly 4%. Sequencing was carried out using PBMCs. V is TRBV5-8 and J is TRBJ2-4, with 11 positions matching TRBD2. The sequence was obtained from a man aged 40-49 years in good health and CMV-seronegative. The CDR3 nucleotides read TGTGCCAGCAATCTAGCGGGGGGAGCCAAAAACATTCAGTACTTC. Translated: CASNLAGGAKNIQYF.